Following are 3 T cell receptor beta chains from one sample sequenced in a study of beta chain features in type 1 diabetes. Their target antigens are unknown. Since all of the isolated RNA was reverse transcribed, expressed TCRB transcripts were what got sequenced. Here immunoSEQ multiplex PCR was the method, and the copy in TCRdb shows in-frame clones only, minus some. The sample records 640,000 or so clones, 13% being singletons. Study findings and constraints: Significant though moderate, a shortening of TCRB CDR3s appeared in all four CD4+ subsets of Type 1 diabetes patients.

Sequenced input: naive CD4+ T cells from blood. These receptor sequences come from a man aged 18-30 years with type 1 diabetes.

V and J are TRBV30 and TRBJ1-1; maybe TRBD1 (5 bases). The V gene lost 8 bases and the J gene lost 4 bases, with 14 bases spanning the gap. In germline, CDR1 is GTSNPN, CDR2 SVGIG (reference sequence). The CDR3 has 12 amino acids. The DNA of the CDR3 is TGTGCCCATCAGGGTGATCGCACTGAAGCTTTCTTT. It codes for CAHQGDRTEAFF.

V is TRBV30 and J is TRBJ1-6; D gene uncertain. Germline CDR1 reads GTSNPN; CDR2 reads SVGIG (reference sequence). The CDR3 is 13 residues long. V was pared by 0 bases and J by 8 bases, with 8 bases between. CDR3: CAWSVFGDSPLHF. The CDR3 DNA reads TGTGCCTGGAGTGTATTCGGCGATTCACCCCTCCACTTT.

About this clone: The sample holds other DNA sequences that translate to the same CDR3. The CDR3 spells CASSLGRSTDTQYF. The CDR3 nucleotides are TGTGCCAGCAGCTTAGGTCGCTCTACAGATACGCAGTATTTT. This rearrangement joins TRBV7-2 to TRBJ2-3; D remains unclear. V was clipped by 1 base and J by 3 bases, with 8 bases between them. The germline V gene has CDR1 SGHTA and CDR2 FQGNSA. CDR3 length equals 14 residues.